These 12 T cell receptor beta chains were all obtained from the same sample, sequenced in a study of OX40 agonist ivuxolimab in advanced cancers. The repertoire was sequenced with immunoSEQ multiplex PCR; TCRdb's copy has only in-frame clones and lacks some. The repertoire consists of approximately 76,000 clones, with approximately 83% occurring once and the leading ten covering roughly 5.5%. Here the sequenced sample was CD4+ or CD8+ T cells sorted from blood, taken in a trial of the OX40 agonist ivuxolimab. The source of these receptors is an adult with an advanced solid tumor such as melanoma, head and neck, liver or kidney cancer.

The chain couples TRBV7-9 to TRBJ2-3; 15 positions agree with TRBD2. Germline CDR1 is SEHNR and CDR2 is FQNEAQ (reference sequence). V trimming: 5 bases; J trimming: 5 bases; junction bases outside the gene matches: 5. This CDR3 is built from 16 residues. CDR3 protein: CASSLGLAGGGDTQYF. In DNA, the CDR3 is TGTGCCAGCAGCCTCGGACTAGCGGGGGGGGGAGATACGCAGTATTTT.

This chain connects TRBV4-3 to TRBJ2-6; D is unresolved. The germline gives CDR1 LGHNA, CDR2 YSLEER. The CDR3 length is 17 residues. Trimming removed 0 bases from V and 0 bases from J, with 9 bases in between. Here the CDR3 DNA reads TGCGCCAGCAGCCAAGAGACGGGTTACTCTGGGGCCAACGTCCTGACTTTC. It codes for CASSQETGYSGANVLTF.

V and J are TRBV30 and TRBJ2-4; the D is unclear. Germline loops: CDR1 GTSNPN, CDR2 SVGIG (reference sequence). CDR3 length equals 13 residues. V was trimmed by 3 bases and J by 7 bases, leaving 13 bases between them. This chain's CDR3 is CAWRRTMENIQYF. The DNA for the CDR3 is TGTGCCTGGAGGAGGACGATGGAGAACATTCAGTACTTC.

The chain carries TRBV7-2 and TRBJ2-5; D remains ambiguous. The J call may not be correct, given that the DNA end is closer to TRBJ2-7. The germline CDR1 and CDR2 sequences are SGHTA and FQGNSA. This CDR3 region has 12 residues. The CDR3, as DNA: TGTGCCAGCAGCCCAAGCTCCTACGAGCAGTACTTC. Translation: CASSPSSYEQYF.

The V and J genes are TRBV6-4 and TRBJ2-7, with 10 nucleotides matching TRBD2. The germline V gene has CDR1 MRHNA and CDR2 SNTAGT. This CDR3 region has 13 residues. V was pared by 6 bases and J by 6 bases, with 5 bases of the junction left unmatched. CDR3 region: CASRTGLATEQYF. CDR3 nucleotide sequence: TGTGCCAGCAGGACGGGACTAGCGACCGAGCAGTACTTC.

The chain uses TRBV11-2 and TRBJ2-1; TRBD1 might be the D (6 bases). CDR1 is SGHAT and CDR2 is FQNNGV in the germline V gene. This CDR3 contains 12 residues. The ends were cut back, 3 bases at V and 7 bases at J, with 7 bases in the middle. The CDR3 coding sequence is TGTGCCAGCAGCTTCGGGACAAATGAGCAGTTCTTC. Protein product: CASSFGTNEQFF.

The rearrangement uses TRBV5-1 and TRBJ1-1, with TRBD1 matching 7 bases. Germline loops: CDR1 SGHRS, CDR2 YFSETQ. After removal of 3 bases from V and 1 base from J, the junction contained 6 bases not matched to a gene. There are 15 residues in the CDR3. The CDR3 reads CASSWTTGRNTEAFF. CDR3 bases: TGCGCCAGCAGCTGGACGACAGGGAGGAACACTGAAGCTTTCTTT.

The CDR3 coding sequence is TGTGCCAGCAGTGAACTCAGGACTAGCGCAAACAATGAGCAGTTCTTC. The encoded protein is CASSELRTSANNEQFF. V is TRBV6-1 and J is TRBJ2-1; TRBD2 matches at 9 bases. In germline, CDR1 is MNHNS, CDR2 SASEGT. The junction had 7 bases not matched to a gene; V was cut back by 2 bases and J by 5 bases. The length of the CDR3 is 16 residues.

V is TRBV2 and J is TRBJ2-5; possible D gene TRBD1, 6 bases. Germline lookup yields CDR1 SNHLY and CDR2 FYNNEI. The CDR3 extends over 12 amino acids. V lost 5 bases and J lost 4, with 8 bases in between. This chain's CDR3 is CASSQGSETQYF. DNA for the CDR3: TGTGCCAGCAGTCAGGGGTCAGAGACCCAGTACTTC.

The chain recombines TRBV19 with TRBJ2-3; D ambiguous. V dropped 4 bases and J dropped 0 bases, with 8 bases sitting between them. Germline V gene sequence: CDR1 LNHDA, CDR2 SQIVND (reference sequence). The CDR3 spans 14 residues. The CDR3 bases are TGTGCCAGTAGTACCGGGCCTAGCACAGATACGCAGTATTTT. Residues: CASSTGPSTDTQYF.

V gene TRBV30 combines with J gene TRBJ1-5, with D maybe TRBD1 (6 bases). V was shortened by 1 base and J by 3 bases, with 10 bases between the two germline ends. Per the germline V gene, CDR1 is GTSNPN and CDR2 is SVGIG (reference sequence). The CDR3 totals 14 residues. For the CDR3, the DNA is TGTGCCTGGAGTGGCGGACAGATCAATCAGCCCCAGCATTTT. Translated, it gives CAWSGGQINQPQHF.

V is TRBV5-6 and J is TRBJ2-7, with TRBD2 matching over 10 bases. The CDR3 loop spans 15 amino acids. The germline gives CDR1 SGHDT, CDR2 YYEEEE. V lost 0 bases and J lost 4; bases outside the gene matches: 4. The CDR3 is CASSLGLAGVYEQYF. Here the CDR3 DNA reads TGTGCCAGCAGCTTGGGCCTAGCGGGAGTGTACGAGCAGTACTTC.